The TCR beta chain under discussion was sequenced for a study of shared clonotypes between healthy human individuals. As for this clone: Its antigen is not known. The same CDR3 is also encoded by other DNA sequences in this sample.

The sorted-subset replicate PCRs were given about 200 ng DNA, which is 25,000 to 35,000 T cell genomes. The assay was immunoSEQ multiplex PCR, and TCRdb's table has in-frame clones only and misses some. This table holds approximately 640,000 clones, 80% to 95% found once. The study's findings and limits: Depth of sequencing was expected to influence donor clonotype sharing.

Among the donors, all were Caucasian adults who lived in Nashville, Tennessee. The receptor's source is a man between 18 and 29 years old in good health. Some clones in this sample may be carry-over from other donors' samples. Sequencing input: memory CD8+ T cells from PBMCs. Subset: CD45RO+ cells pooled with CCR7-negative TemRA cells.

The CDR3 here is CASSPRGYNEQFF. DNA for the CDR3: TGTGCCAGCAGCCCTCGGGGATACAATGAGCAGTTCTTC. The chain uses TRBV14 and TRBJ2-1; D may be TRBD2 (5 bases). The CDR3 loop spans 13 amino acids. Germline V gene data show CDR1 as SGHDN and CDR2 as FVKESK. Trimming removed 4 bases at V and 4 bases at J, with 8 bases between.